The rows below give T cell receptor beta chains drawn from one sample of a study of T cell repertoires in cytomegalovirus infection. TCRdb called the reads again in MiXCR, with one record for every CDR3 protein. The repertoire holds roughly 760,000 distinct CDR3 sequences, with approximately 40% as singletons. Sequencing used PBMCs. Receptor source: a human donor in good health (CMV status not recorded). Some clones in this sample may be carry-over from other donors' samples. The conserved cysteine and the conserved F or W are not part of the CDR3 here. The D gene is left open where the match is weak. Only some rows state a clone size, as once, few, many or a class for expanded clones.

ATSRDPGNSGNTIY few TRBV15 NA TRBJ1-3
ASSLWGVSLF NA TRBV28 NA TRBJ1-4
SARGRRNTEAF few TRBV20-1 NA TRBJ1-1
ASSESGVSSGWLSTDTQY NA TRBV25-1 NA TRBJ2-3
ASRTGTVAYNEQF NA TRBV6-1 NA TRBJ2-1
ASSPPGGNYGYT NA TRBV28 NA TRBJ1-2
ASRPLMWGDNEQF NA TRBV5-6 NA TRBJ2-1
AVDSFYGYT NA TRBV19 NA TRBJ1-2
ASSPGTGGSNEQF NA TRBV12-3/TRBV12-4 TRBD1 TRBJ2-1
SATGTVNQPQH NA TRBV20-1 TRBD1 TRBJ1-5
ATSDAPLGTYIDTQY NA TRBV24-1 NA TRBJ2-3
ASSQAGGLNTEAF NA TRBV4-2 NA TRBJ1-1
ASSQTRIDTQY NA TRBV6-4 NA TRBJ2-3
ASSEGGASGIYNEQF few TRBV28 NA TRBJ2-1
ASNPGQSYNEQF NA TRBV28 TRBD1 TRBJ2-1
ASSAPSVLCDYT NA TRBV28 NA TRBJ1-2
ASSSTVNYGYT NA TRBV7-9 NA TRBJ1-2
ASSLNGDQPQH many TRBV12-3/TRBV12-4 NA TRBJ1-5
ASSLESARPYNEQF few TRBV7-6 NA TRBJ2-1
ASSQGGSRPQH NA TRBV3-1 NA TRBJ1-5
AGSLGTAGGYSNQPQH NA TRBV28 NA TRBJ1-5
ASSFLRGTEAY NA TRBV27 NA TRBJ1-1
ASSFSGGEDTQY few TRBV7-3 TRBD2 TRBJ2-3
ASSLNRISNQPQH few TRBV2 NA TRBJ1-5
ASRPRTEQNYGYT once TRBV5-1 NA TRBJ1-2
ASSPGQRGEKLF few TRBV18 TRBD1 TRBJ1-4
ASKGLGGFDGYT NA TRBV12-3/TRBV12-4 NA TRBJ1-2
ASSSITGSLAGETQY NA TRBV7-2 TRBD2 TRBJ2-5
ASRPDGGGNQPQH NA TRBV2 NA TRBJ1-5
ASSLTTAGWYEQY many TRBV7-2 NA TRBJ2-7
ATSSGPYEQY few TRBV19 NA TRBJ2-7
ASSPPILRREAF NA TRBV18 NA TRBJ1-1
ASSPDGGAHGYT NA TRBV7-8 NA TRBJ1-2
ASSLVEAVTSPLH NA TRBV5-5 NA TRBJ1-6
ASSLIPSNTEAF NA TRBV5-1 NA TRBJ1-1
ASSEQAGPDQPQH many TRBV6-1 NA TRBJ1-5
ASSPGTRKETIY few TRBV5-1 NA TRBJ1-3
ASSLRTTQGSEKLF NA TRBV14 NA TRBJ1-4
ASSLVGIYGYT NA TRBV7-2 NA TRBJ1-2
ASSIQIHNEQF few TRBV19 NA TRBJ2-1
ASSLLALREAAYEQY NA TRBV28 NA TRBJ2-7
ASSPGTLPT many TRBV28 NA TRBJ2-7
ASSLDRQSNYGYT few TRBV7-3 NA TRBJ1-2
ASSLGGRGSDYGYT NA TRBV5-1 NA TRBJ1-2
ASSLAMGGSNQPQH medium-sized TRBV7-8 NA TRBJ1-5